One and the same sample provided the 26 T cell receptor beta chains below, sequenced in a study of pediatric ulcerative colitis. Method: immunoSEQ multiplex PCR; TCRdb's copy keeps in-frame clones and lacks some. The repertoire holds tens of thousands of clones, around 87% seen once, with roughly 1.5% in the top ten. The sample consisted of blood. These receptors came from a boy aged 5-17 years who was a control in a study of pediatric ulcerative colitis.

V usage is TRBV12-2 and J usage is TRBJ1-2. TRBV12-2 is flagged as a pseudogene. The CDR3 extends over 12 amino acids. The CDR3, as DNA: TGTGCAAGTCGCTCAGCCGTTCATGGCTACACCTTC. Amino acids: CASRSAVHGYTF.

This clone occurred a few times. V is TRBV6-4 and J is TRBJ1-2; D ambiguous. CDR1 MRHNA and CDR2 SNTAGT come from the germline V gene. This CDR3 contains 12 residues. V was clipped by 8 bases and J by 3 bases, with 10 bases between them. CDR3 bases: TGTGCCAGCCTGGGGAGCGACTATGGCTACACCTTC. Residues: CASLGSDYGYTF.

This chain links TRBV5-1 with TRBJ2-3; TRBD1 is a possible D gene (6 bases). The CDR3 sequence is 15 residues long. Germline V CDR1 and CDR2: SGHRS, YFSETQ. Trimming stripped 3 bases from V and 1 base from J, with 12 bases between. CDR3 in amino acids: CASSSGVVGTDTQYF. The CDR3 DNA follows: TGCGCCAGCAGCTCAGGGGTCGTGGGCACAGATACGCAGTATTTT.

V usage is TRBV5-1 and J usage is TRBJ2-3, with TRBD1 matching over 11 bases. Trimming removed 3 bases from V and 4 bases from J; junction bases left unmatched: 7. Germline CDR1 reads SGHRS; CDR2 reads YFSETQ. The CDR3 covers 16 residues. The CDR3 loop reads CASSSTGTGGPDTQYF. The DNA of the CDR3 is TGCGCCAGCAGCTCTACCGGGACAGGGGGTCCAGATACGCAGTATTTT.

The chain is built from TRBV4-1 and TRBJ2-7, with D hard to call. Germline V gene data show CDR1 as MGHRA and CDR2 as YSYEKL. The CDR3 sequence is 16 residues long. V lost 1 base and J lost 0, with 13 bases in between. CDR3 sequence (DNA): TGCGCCAGCAGCCAAGTTATTGTCTACAGCTCCTACGAGCAGTACTTC. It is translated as CASSQVIVYSSYEQYF.

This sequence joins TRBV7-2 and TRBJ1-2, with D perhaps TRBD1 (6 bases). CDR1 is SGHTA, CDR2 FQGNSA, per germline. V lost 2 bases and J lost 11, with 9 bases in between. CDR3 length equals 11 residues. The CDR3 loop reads CASSLQGNYTF. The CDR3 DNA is TGTGCCAGCAGCTTACAGGGGAATTACACCTTC.

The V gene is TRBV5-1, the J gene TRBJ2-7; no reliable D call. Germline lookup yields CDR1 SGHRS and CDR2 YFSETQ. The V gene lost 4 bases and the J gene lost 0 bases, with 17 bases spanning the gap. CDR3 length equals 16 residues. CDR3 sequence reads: CASSPLVGGTSYEQYF. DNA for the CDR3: TGCGCCAGCAGCCCCCTGGTGGGCGGAACCTCCTACGAGCAGTACTTC.

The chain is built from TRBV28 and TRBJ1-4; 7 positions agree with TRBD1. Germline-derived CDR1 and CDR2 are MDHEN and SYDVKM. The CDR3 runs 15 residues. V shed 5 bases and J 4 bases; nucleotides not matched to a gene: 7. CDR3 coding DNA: TGTGCCAGCAGTCCCACGGGACAGAATAATGAAAAACTGTTTTTT. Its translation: CASSPTGQNNEKLFF.

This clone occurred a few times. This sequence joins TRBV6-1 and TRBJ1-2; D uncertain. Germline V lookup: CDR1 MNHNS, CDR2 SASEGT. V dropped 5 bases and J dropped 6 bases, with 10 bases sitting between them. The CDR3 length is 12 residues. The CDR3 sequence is CASSRGADGYTF. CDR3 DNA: TGTGCCAGCAGTCGGGGAGCCGATGGCTACACCTTC.

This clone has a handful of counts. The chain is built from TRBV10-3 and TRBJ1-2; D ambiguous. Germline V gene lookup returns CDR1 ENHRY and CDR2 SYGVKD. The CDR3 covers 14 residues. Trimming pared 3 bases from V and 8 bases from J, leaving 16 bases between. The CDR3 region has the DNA TGTGCCATCAGTGACAACGAAGACCTGAAAGGCTACACCTTC. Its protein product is CAISDNEDLKGYTF.

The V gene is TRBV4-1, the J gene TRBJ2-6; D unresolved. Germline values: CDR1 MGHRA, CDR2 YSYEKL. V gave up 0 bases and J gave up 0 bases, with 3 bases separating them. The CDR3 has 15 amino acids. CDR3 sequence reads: CASSQETSGANVLTF. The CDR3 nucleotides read TGCGCCAGCAGCCAAGAGACCTCTGGGGCCAACGTCCTGACTTTC.

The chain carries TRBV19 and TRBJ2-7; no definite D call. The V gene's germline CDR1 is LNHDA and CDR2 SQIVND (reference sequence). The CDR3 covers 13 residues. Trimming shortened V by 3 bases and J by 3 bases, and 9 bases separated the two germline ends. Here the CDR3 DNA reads TGTGCCAGTAGTATCTTCCTTCACTACGAGCAGTACTTC. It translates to CASSIFLHYEQYF.

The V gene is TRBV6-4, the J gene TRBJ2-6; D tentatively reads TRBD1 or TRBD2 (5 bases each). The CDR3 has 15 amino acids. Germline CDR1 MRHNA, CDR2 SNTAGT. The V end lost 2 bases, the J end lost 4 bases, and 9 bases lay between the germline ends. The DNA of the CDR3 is TGTGCCAGCAGTGACGGGGGTCGCGGGGCCAACGTCCTGACTTTC. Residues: CASSDGGRGANVLTF.

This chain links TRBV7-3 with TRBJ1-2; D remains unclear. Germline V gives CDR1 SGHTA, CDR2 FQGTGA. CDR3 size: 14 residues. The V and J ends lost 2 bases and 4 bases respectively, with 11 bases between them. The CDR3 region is CASSLGPASYGYTF. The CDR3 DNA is TGTGCCAGCAGCTTAGGGCCAGCCAGCTATGGCTACACCTTC.

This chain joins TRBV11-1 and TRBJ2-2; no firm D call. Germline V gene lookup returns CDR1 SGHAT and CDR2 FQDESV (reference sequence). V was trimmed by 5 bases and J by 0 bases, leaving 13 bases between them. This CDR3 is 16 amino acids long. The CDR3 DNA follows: TGTGCCAGCAGCCCCCATTTCGATCCGAACACCGGGGAGCTGTTTTTT. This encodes CASSPHFDPNTGELFF. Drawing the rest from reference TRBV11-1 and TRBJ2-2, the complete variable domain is EAEVAQSPRYKITEKSQAVAFWCDPISGHATLYWYRQILGQGPELLVQFQDESVVDDSQLPKDRFSAERLKGVDSTLKIQPAELGDSAMYLCASSPHFDPNTGELFFGEGSRLTVL.

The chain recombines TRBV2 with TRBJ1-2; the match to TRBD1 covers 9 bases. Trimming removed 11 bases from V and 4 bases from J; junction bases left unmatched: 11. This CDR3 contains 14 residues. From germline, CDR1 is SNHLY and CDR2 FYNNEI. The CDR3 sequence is CACRETGGGYGYTF. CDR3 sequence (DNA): TGTGCCTGCCGGGAAACAGGGGGCGGCTATGGCTACACCTTC.

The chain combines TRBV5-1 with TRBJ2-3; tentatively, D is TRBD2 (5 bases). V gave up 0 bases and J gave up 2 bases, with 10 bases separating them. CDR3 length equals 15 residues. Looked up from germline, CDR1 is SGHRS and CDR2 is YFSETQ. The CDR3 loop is CASSLEEATTDTQYF. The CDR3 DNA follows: TGCGCCAGCAGCTTGGAGGAGGCGACCACAGATACGCAGTATTTT.

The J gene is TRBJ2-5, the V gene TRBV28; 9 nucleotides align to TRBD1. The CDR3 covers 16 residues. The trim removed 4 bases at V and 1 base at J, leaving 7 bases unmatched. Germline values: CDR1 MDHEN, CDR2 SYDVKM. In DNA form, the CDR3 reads TGTGCCAGCAGTTACCTAGGGGACAGGGTCCAAGAGACCCAGTACTTC. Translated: CASSYLGDRVQETQYF.

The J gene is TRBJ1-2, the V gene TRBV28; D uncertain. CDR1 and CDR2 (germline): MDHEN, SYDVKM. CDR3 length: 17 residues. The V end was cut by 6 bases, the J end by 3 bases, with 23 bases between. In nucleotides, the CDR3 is TGTGCCAGCAGCCGCGGTGTTCCCCAGAGCCAAGACTATGGCTACACCTTC. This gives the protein CASSRGVPQSQDYGYTF.

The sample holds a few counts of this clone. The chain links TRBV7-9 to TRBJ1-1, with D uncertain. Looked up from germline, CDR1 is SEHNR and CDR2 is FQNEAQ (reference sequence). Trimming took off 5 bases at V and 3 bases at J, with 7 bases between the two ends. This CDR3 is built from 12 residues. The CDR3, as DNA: TGTGCCAGCAGCCATGGGGACACTGAAGCTTTCTTT. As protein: CASSHGDTEAFF.

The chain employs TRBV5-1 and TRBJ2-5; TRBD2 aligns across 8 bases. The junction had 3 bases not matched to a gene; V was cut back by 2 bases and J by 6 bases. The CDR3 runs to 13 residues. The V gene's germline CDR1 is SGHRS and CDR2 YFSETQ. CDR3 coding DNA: TGCGCCAGCAGCTTCACTAGCGGCCAGACCCAGTACTTC. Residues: CASSFTSGQTQYF.

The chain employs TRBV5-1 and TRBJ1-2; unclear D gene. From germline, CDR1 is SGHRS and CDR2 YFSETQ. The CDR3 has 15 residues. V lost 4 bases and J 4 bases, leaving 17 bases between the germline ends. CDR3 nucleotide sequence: TGCGCCAGCAGCCTACCTATGTCAGGATTCTATGGCTACACCTTC. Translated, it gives CASSLPMSGFYGYTF.

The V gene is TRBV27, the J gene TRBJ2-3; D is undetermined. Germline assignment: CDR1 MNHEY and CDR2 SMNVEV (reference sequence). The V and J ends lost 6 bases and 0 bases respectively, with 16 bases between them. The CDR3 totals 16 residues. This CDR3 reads CASRTRRGLSTDTQYF. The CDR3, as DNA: TGTGCCAGCAGGACAAGGCGAGGTCTTAGCACAGATACGCAGTATTTT.

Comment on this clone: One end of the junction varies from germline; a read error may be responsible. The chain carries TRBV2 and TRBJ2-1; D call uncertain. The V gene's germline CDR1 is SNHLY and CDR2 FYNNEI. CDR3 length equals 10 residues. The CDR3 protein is CASSDNEQFF. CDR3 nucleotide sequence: TGTGCCAGCTCCGACAATGAGCAGTTCTTC.

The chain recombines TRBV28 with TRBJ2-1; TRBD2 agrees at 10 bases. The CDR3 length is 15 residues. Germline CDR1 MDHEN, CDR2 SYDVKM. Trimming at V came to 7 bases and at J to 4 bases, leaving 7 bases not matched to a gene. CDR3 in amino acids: CASTRASGSYNEQFF. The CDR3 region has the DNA TGTGCCAGCACCAGAGCTAGCGGGAGTTACAATGAGCAGTTCTTC.

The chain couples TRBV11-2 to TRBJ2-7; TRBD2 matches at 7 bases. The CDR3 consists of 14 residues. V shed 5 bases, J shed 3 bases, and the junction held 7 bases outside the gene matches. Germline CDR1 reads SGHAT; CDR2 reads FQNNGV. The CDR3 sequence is CASSPGLVDYEQYF. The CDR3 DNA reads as TGTGCCAGCAGCCCCGGACTAGTCGACTACGAGCAGTACTTC.